The source of this TCR beta chain is a study of cytomegalovirus exposure and HLA in healthy donors. Whole-study findings and limits: Presence/absence analyses assumed roughly uniform sequencing depth across donors, which may not hold. TCR beta V segments were, for the most part, productive about 87% or about 30% of the time in an earlier analysis. Common viral pathogens (according to a later analysis) appeared linked to several of the most significant clusters.

Regarding donors, all were healthy bone marrow donors. 60 Vbeta and 13 Jbeta primers were used in PCR. Profiled with immunoSEQ multiplex PCR; TCRdb holds only in-frame clones, not every one. The sample gives tens of thousands of clones, 70% to 85% of which show up once; roughly 2% is in the top ten. Comments on this clone: Its antigen remains unidentified.

The length of the CDR3 is 14 residues. V trimming: 4 bases; J trimming: 0 bases; junction bases outside the gene matches: 2. CDR1 is SEHNR, CDR2 FQNEAQ, per germline (reference sequence). The clonotype was recovered from a man aged 18-30 years in good health and CMV-seronegative. This rearrangement joins TRBV7-9 to TRBJ2-7; TRBD1 matches 8 bases. The sample taken for sequencing was PBMCs. The CDR3 here is CASSSTGVSYEQYF. CDR3 DNA sequence: TGTGCCAGCAGCTCGACAGGGGTCTCCTACGAGCAGTACTTC.